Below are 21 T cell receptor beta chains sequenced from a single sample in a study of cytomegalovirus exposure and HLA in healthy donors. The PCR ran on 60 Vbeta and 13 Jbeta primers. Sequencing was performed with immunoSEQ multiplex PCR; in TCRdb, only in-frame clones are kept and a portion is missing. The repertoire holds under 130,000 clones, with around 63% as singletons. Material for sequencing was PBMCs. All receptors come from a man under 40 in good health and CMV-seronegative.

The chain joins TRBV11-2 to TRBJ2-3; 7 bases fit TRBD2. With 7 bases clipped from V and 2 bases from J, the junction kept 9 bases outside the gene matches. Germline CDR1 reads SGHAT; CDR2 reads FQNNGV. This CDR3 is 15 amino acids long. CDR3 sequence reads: CASTKRRENTDTQYF. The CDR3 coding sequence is TGTGCCAGCACCAAACGGCGGGAGAACACAGATACGCAGTATTTT.

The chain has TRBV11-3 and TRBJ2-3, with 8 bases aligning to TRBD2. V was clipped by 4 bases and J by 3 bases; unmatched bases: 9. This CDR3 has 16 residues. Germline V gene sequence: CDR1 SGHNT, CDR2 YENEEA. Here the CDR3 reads CASSSQEGGRTDTQYF. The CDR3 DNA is TGTGCCAGCAGCTCCCAGGAGGGCGGGAGGACAGATACGCAGTATTTT. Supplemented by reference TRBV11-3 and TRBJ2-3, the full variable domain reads EAGVVQSPRYKIIEKKQPVAFWCNPISGHNTLYWYLQNLGQGPELLIRYENEEAVDDSQLPKDRFSAERLKGVDSTLKIQPAELGDSAVYLCASSSQEGGRTDTQYFGPGTRLTVL.

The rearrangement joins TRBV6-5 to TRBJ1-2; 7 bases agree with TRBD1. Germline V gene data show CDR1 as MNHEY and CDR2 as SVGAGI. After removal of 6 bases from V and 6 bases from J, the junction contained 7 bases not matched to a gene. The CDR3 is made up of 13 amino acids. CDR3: CASRPGQTHGYTF. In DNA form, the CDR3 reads TGTGCCAGCAGACCGGGACAGACTCATGGCTACACCTTC.

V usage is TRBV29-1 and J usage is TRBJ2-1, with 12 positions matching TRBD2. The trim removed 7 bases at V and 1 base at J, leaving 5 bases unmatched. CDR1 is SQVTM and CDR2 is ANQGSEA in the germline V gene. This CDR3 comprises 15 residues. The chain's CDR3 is CSARTSGNSYNEQFF. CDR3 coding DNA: TGCAGCGCTCGGACTAGCGGGAATTCCTACAATGAGCAGTTCTTC.

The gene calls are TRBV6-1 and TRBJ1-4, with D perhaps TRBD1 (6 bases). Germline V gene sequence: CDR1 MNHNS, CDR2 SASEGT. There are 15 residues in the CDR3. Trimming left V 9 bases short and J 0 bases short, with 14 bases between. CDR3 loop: CASAIRGATNEKLFF. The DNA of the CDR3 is TGTGCCAGTGCAATCAGGGGTGCAACTAATGAAAAACTGTTTTTT.

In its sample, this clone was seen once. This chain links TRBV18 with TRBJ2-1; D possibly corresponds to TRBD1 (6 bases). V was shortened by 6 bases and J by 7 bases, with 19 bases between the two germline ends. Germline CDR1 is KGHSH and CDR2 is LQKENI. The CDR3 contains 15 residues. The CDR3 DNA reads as TGTGCCAGCTCGCCCGCGTCAGGGGTAAGGAATGAGCAGTTCTTC. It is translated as CASSPASGVRNEQFF.

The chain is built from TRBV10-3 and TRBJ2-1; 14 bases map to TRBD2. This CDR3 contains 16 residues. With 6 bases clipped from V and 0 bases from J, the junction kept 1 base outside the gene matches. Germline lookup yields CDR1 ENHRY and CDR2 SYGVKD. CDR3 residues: CAIRGTSGSSYNEQFF. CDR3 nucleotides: TGTGCCATCAGAGGGACTAGCGGGAGCTCCTACAATGAGCAGTTCTTC.

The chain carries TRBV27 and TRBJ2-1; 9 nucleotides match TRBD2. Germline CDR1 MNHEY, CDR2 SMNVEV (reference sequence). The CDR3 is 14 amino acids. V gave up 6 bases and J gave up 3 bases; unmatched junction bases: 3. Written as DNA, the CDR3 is TGTGCCAGCAGCCTAGCGGGATACTACAATGAGCAGTTCTTC. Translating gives CASSLAGYYNEQFF.

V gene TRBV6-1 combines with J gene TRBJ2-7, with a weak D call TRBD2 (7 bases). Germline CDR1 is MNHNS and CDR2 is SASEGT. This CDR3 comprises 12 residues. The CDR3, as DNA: TGTGCAGGGGGGGGACGACGAGTCGAGCAGTACTTC. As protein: CAGGGRRVEQYF.

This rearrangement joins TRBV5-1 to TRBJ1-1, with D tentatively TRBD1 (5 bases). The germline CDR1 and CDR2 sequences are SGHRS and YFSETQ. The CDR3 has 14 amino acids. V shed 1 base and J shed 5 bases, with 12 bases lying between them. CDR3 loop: CASSLSQGSTEAFF. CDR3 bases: TGCGCCAGCAGCTTGTCCCAGGGTAGTACTGAAGCTTTCTTT.

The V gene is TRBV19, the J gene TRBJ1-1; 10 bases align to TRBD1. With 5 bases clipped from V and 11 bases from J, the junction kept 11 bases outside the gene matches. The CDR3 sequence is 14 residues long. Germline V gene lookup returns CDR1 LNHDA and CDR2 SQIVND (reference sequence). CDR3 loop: CASSEDRGPSQAFF. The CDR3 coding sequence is TGTGCCAGTAGTGAAGACAGGGGGCCCTCCCAGGCTTTCTTT.

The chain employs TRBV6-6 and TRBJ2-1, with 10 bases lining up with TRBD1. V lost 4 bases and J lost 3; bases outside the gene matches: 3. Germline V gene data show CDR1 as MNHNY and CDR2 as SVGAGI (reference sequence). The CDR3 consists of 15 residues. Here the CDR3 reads CASSLGQGSYNEQFF. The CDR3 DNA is TGTGCCAGCAGTTTGGGACAGGGGAGCTACAATGAGCAGTTCTTC.

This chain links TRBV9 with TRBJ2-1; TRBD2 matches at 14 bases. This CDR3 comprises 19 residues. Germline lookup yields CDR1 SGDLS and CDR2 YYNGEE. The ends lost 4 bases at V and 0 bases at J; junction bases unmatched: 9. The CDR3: CASSPRTSGRTSSYNEQFF. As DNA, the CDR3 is TGTGCCAGCAGCCCCCGGACTAGCGGGAGGACGAGCTCCTACAATGAGCAGTTCTTC. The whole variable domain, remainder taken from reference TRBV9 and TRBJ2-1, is DSGVTQTPKHLITATGQRVTLRCSPRSGDLSVYWYQQSLDQGLQFLIQYYNGEERAKGNILERFSAQQFPDLHSELNLSSLELGDSALYFCASSPRTSGRTSSYNEQFFGPGTRLTVL.

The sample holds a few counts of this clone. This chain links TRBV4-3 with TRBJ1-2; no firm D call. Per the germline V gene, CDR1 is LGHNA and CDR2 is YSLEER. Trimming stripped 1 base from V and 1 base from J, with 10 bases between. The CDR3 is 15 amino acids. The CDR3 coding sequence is TGCGCCAGCAGCCAAGTTGAGGGAAATAACTATGGCTACACCTTC. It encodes CASSQVEGNNYGYTF.

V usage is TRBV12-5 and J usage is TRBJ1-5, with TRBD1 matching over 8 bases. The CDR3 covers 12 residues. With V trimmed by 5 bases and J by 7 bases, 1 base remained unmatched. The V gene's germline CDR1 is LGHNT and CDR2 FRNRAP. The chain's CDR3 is CASGQGAQPQHF. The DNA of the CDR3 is TGTGCTAGTGGTCAGGGGGCCCAGCCCCAGCATTTT.

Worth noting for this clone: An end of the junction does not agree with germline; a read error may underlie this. The DNA for the CDR3 is TGTGCCAGCAGGGAAGGACTTAGCAATCAGCCCCAGCATTTT. It codes for CASREGLSNQPQHF. This chain links TRBV2 with TRBJ1-5; D call uncertain. Germline loops: CDR1 SNHLY, CDR2 FYNNEI. The CDR3 runs 14 residues.

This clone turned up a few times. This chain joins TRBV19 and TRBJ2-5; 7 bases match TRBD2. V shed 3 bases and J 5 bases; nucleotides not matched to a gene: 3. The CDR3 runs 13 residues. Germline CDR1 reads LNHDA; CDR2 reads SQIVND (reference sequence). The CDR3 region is CASSMYGGETQYF. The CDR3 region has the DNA TGTGCCAGTAGTATGTACGGGGGGGAGACCCAGTACTTC.

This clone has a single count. In DNA, the CDR3 is TGTGCCAGCAGCTCCTTTGCGACTGCGAACACTGAAGCTTTCTTT. This codes for CASSSFATANTEAFF. The chain carries TRBV7-6 and TRBJ1-1; D unresolved. Per germline, CDR1 SGHVS and CDR2 FNYEAQ. This CDR3 spans 15 amino acids. The V end lost 4 bases, the J end lost 1 base, and 13 bases lay between the germline ends.

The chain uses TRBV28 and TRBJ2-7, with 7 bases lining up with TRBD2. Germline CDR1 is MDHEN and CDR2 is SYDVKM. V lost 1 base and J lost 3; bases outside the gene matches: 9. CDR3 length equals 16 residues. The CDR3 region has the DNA TGTGCCAGCAGTTTATCCTCTGCGGGAGCCCTCTACGAGCAGTACTTC. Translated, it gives CASSLSSAGALYEQYF.

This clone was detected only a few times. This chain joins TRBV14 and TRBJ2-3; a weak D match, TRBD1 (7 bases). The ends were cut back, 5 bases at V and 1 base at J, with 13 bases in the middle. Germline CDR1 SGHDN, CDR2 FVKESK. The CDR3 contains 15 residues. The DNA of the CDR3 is TGTGCCAGCAGCTTTCAGGGGGAGGGCACAGATACGCAGTATTTT. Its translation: CASSFQGEGTDTQYF.

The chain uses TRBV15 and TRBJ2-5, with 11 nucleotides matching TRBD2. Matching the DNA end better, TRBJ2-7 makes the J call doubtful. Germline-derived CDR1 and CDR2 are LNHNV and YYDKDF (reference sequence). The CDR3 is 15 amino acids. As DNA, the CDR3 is TGTGCCACCAGCGGACGACTAGCGGGGACCTACGAGCAGTACTTC. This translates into CATSGRLAGTYEQYF.